Listed below are T cell receptor beta chains from one sample, sequenced in a study of cytomegalovirus exposure and HLA in healthy donors. Generated by immunoSEQ multiplex PCR, the TCRdb table keeps only in-frame clones and is missing some. The table records about 160,000 clones, 80% of them present only once. The sample consisted of PBMCs. The receptors derive from a man younger than 45 in good health and CMV-seronegative. CDR3s include the opening cysteine and the closing phenylalanine or tryptophan. D genes are given only for firm matches. Size is omitted from some rows. Given values are once, few, many or a class for expanded clones.

V	size	length	J	D	CDR3	DNA
TRBV5-4	-	15	TRBJ2-1	TRBD2	CASSLVTSGSREQFF	TGTGCCAGCAGCTTGGTGACTAGCGGGAGCAGGGAGCAGTTCTTC
TRBV21-1	-	17	TRBJ1-4	-	CASSKGAAAGVSEKLFF	TGTGCCAGCAGCAAGGGGGCTGCGGCAGGGGTAAGTGAAAAACTGTTTTTT
TRBV2	once	13	TRBJ2-1	-	CASTQNRYNEQFF	TGTGCCAGCACCCAGAACCGCTACAATGAGCAGTTCTTC
TRBV7-3	-	15	TRBJ2-5	TRBD1	CASSSQGVSEETQYF	TGTGCCAGCAGCTCACAGGGGGTGAGCGAAGAGACCCAGTACTTC
TRBV11-2	-	15	TRBJ1-2	TRBD1	CASSLPWAGGRGYTF	TGTGCCAGCAGCCTCCCCTGGGCAGGGGGCCGCGGCTACACCTTC
TRBV6-5	-	16	TRBJ1-1	-	CASSYSGGGVGTEAFF	TGTGCCAGCAGTTACTCGGGAGGGGGGGTCGGCACTGAAGCTTTCTTT
TRBV5-1	once	15	TRBJ1-5	TRBD1	CASRVNGQGNQPQHF	TGCGCCAGCAGAGTAAACGGACAGGGCAATCAGCCCCAGCATTTT
TRBV6-1	-	15	TRBJ1-3	TRBD1	CASQSLQGSGNTIYF	TGTGCCAGCCAAAGTCTACAGGGGTCTGGAAACACCATATATTTT
TRBV30	-	14	TRBJ1-6	-	CAWSPTGYNSPLHF	TGTGCCTGGAGCCCCACGGGGTATAATTCACCCCTCCACTTT
TRBV5-6	-	14	TRBJ1-2	-	CASSLDEGAYGYTF	TGTGCCAGCAGCTTGGATGAGGGCGCCTATGGCTACACCTTC
TRBV15	-	16	TRBJ2-3	TRBD2	CATSRGASGAQGGLYF	TGTGCCACCAGCAGAGGGGCTAGCGGGGCCCAGGGCGGCCTGTATTTT
TRBV28	-	14	TRBJ2-7	-	CASSSRAVTYEQYF	TGTGCCAGCAGCTCCAGGGCGGTGACCTACGAGCAGTACTTC
TRBV6-1	once	14	TRBJ2-7	TRBD1	CASSVGTVPYEQYF	TGTGCCAGCAGTGTTGGGACAGTTCCCTACGAGCAGTACTTC
TRBV7-3	-	14	TRBJ2-2	TRBD1	CASSLGTATGELFF	TGTGCCAGCAGCCTTGGGACAGCCACCGGGGAGCTGTTTTTT
TRBV4-3	-	15	TRBJ2-2	-	CASSPGQGNTGELFF	TGCGCCAGCAGCCCGGGACAAGGGAACACCGGGGAGCTGTTTTTT
TRBV11-2	once	13	TRBJ1-1	-	CASSFQTRRGAFF	TGTGCCAGCAGCTTCCAAACAAGGAGAGGAGCTTTCTTT
TRBV30	once	12	TRBJ2-3	-	CAWTPGSGTQYF	TGTGCCTGGACGCCAGGGTCTGGTACGCAGTATTTT
TRBV30	-	13	TRBJ1-5	TRBD1	CAWNDREDQPQHF	TGTGCCTGGAATGACAGGGAGGATCAGCCCCAGCATTTT
TRBV9	few	16	TRBJ2-3	-	CASSVGLAVSTDTQYF	TGTGCCAGCAGCGTAGGGTTGGCGGTTAGCACAGATACGCAGTATTTT
TRBV7-2	-	15	TRBJ2-7	TRBD2	CASSWTSGPPYEQYF	TGTGCCAGCAGCTGGACTAGCGGTCCCCCTTACGAGCAGTACTTC